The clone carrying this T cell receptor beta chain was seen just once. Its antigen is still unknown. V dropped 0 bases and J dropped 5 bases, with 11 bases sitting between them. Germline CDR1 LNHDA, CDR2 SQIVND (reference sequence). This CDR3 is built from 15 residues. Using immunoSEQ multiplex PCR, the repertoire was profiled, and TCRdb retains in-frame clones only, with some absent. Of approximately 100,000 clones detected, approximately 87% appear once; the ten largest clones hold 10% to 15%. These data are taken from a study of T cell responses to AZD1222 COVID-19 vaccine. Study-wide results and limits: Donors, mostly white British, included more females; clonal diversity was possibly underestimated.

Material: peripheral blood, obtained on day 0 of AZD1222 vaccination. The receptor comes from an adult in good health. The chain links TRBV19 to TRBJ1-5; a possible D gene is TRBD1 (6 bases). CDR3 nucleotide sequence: TGTGCCAGTAGTATAGAGGGGGCAGGGGATCAGCCCCAGCATTTT. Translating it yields CASSIEGAGDQPQHF.